The entry below describes one TCR beta chain. The target antigen is unknown. An end of the junction does not agree with germline; a read error may underlie this. The data were taken from a study of T cells in Graves' hyperthyroidism and ophthalmopathy. Whole-study results and caveats: Ophthalmopathy was distinguished from stable hyperthyroidism by 13 V-J signatures.

Researchers took RNA transcripts and amplified the TCR beta CDR3 regions from them. HTBI primers were employed in a first-round RT-PCR of the TCR CDR3. TCRdb passed the multiplex PCR reads through MiXCR, listing each CDR3 protein once. The table shows under 700,000 distinct CDR3 sequences, with about 43% occurring only once. The CDR3 spans 17 residues. Per germline, CDR1 SGHAT and CDR2 FQDESV (reference sequence). It was uncontrolled infection, other autoimmune disease, pregnancy or lactation that excluded patients. This TCR was recovered from a woman between 18 and 29 years old with Graves' hyperthyroidism. The V call is TRBV11-1, the J call TRBJ1-4, with D unresolved. The sequenced sample was peripheral blood or thyroid tissue (not recorded which). The CDR3 reads CASSYSIITSTNEKLSF. The CDR3 bases are TGTGCCAGCAGCTACTCGATTATCACCTCAACTAATGAAAAACTGTCTTTT.